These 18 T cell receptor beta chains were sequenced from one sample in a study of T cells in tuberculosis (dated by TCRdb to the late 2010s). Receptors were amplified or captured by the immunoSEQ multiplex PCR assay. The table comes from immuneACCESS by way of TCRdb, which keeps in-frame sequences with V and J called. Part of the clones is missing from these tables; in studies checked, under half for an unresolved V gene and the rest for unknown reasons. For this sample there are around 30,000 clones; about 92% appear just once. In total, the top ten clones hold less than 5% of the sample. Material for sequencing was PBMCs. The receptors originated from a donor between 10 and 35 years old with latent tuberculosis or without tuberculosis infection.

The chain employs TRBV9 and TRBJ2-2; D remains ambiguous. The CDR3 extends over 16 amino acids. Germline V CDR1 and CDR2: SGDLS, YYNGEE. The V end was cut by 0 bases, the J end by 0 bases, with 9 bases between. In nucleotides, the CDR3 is TGTGCCAGCAGCGTAGACCACAGCCCGAACACCGGGGAGCTGTTTTTT. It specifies CASSVDHSPNTGELFF.

The CDR3 is CAWSALYSDRSPAAYGYTF. CDR3 DNA sequence: TGTGCCTGGAGTGCACTCTATTCTGACAGGTCCCCCGCTGCCTATGGCTACACCTTC. The chain combines TRBV30 with TRBJ1-2, with a possible D match to TRBD1 (6 bases). The length of the CDR3 is 19 residues. Germline V lookup: CDR1 GTSNPN, CDR2 SVGIG (reference sequence). Trimming cost V 1 base and J 4 bases, with 28 bases left between them.

This CDR3 reads CASKKTRGIRETQYF. The CDR3 nucleotides are TGTGCCAGTAAGAAAACAAGGGGGATAAGGGAGACCCAGTACTTC. The V gene is TRBV19, the J gene TRBJ2-5; maybe TRBD1 (6 bases). The V gene lost 7 bases and the J gene lost 5 bases, with 20 bases spanning the gap. The germline CDR1 and CDR2 sequences are LNHDA and SQIVND (reference sequence). The CDR3 consists of 15 residues.

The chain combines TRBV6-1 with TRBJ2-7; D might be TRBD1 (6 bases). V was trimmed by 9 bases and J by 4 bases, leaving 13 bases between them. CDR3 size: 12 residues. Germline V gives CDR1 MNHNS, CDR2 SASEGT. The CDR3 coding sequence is TGTGCCAGTTGGGACACAACGTACGAGCAGTACTTC. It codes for CASWDTTYEQYF.

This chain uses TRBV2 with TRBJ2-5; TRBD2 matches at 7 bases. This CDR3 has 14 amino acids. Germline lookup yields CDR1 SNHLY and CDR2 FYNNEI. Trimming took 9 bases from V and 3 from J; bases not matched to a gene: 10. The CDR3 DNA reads TGTGCCAGTGTCTTGGGGCTAGCGGAAGAGACCCAGTACTTC. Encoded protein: CASVLGLAEETQYF.

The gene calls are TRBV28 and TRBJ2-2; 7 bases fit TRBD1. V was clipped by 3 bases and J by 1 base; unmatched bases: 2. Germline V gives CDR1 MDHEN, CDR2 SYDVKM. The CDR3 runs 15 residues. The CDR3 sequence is CASSLTGRNTGELFF. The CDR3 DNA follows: TGTGCCAGCAGTTTGACAGGGAGGAACACCGGGGAGCTGTTTTTT.

The chain's CDR3 is CASSFRQGSNQPQHF. The CDR3, as DNA: TGTGCCAGTAGTTTCCGACAGGGTAGCAATCAGCCCCAGCATTTT. This chain connects TRBV19 to TRBJ1-5, with 7 positions matching TRBD1. Losses at the gene ends were 5 bases for V and 0 bases for J; bases not matched to a gene: 4. Germline CDR1 is LNHDA and CDR2 is SQIVND (reference sequence). CDR3 length: 15 residues.

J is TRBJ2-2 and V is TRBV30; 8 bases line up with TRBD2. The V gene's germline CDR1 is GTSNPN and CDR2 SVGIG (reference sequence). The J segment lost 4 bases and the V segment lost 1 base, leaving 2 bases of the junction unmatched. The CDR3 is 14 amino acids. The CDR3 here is CAWSGLATTGELFF. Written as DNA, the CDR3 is TGTGCCTGGAGTGGACTAGCGACCACCGGGGAGCTGTTTTTT.

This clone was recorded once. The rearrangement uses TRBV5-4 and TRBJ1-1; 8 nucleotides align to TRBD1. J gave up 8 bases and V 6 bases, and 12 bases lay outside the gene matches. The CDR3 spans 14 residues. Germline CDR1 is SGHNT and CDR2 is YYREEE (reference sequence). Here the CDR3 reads CASTQGQVSSEAFF. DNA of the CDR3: TGTGCCAGCACCCAGGGACAGGTATCCTCAGAAGCTTTCTTT.

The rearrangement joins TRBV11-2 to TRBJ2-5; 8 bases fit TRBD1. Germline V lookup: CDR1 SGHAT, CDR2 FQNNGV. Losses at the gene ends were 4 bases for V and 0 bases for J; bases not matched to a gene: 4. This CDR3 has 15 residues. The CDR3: CASSSRTGYQETQYF. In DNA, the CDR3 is TGTGCCAGCAGCTCAAGGACAGGGTACCAAGAGACCCAGTACTTC. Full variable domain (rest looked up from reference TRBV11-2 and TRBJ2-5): EAGVAQSPRYKIIEKRQSVAFWCNPISGHATLYWYQQILGQGPKLLIQFQNNGVVDDSQLPKDRFSAERLKGVDSTLKIQPAKLEDSAVYLCASSSRTGYQETQYFGPGTRLLVL.

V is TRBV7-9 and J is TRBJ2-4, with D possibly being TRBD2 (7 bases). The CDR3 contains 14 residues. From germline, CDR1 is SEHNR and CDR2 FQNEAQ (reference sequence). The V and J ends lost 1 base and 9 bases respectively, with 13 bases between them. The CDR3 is CASSLEAGASIQYF. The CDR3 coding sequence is TGTGCCAGCAGCTTAGAGGCGGGGGCCAGCATTCAGTACTTC.

The CDR3 DNA follows: TGTGCCAGCTCACCTAGGACAGCTCTTTCCTCCTACGAGCAGTACTTC. It translates to CASSPRTALSSYEQYF. This chain connects TRBV18 to TRBJ2-7; perhaps TRBD1 as D (6 bases). Between the trimmed V and J ends, which lost 3 bases and 0 bases, there was a span of 15 bases. CDR1 is KGHSH, CDR2 LQKENI, per germline. CDR3 length: 16 residues.

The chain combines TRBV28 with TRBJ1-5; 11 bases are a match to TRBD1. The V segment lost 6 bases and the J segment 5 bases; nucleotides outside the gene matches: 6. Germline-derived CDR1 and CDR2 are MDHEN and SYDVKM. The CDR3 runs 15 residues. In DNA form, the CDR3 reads TGTGCCAGCAGATATGGACAGGGGGCTCATCAGCCCCAGCATTTT. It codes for CASRYGQGAHQPQHF.

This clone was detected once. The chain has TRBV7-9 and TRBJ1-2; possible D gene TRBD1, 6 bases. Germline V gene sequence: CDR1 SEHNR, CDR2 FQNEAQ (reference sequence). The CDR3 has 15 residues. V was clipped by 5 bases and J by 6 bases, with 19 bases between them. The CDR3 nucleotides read TGTGCCAGCAGCCCCTTACAGGGTATCGTGGATGGCTACACCTTC. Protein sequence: CASSPLQGIVDGYTF.

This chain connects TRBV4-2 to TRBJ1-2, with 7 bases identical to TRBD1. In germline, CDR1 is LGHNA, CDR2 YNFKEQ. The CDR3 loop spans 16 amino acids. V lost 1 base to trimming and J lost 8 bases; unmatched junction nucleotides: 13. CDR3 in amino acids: CASSQGGDSYASGYTF. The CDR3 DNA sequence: TGTGCCAGCAGCCAAGGGGGGGACAGTTATGCCTCGGGCTACACCTTC.

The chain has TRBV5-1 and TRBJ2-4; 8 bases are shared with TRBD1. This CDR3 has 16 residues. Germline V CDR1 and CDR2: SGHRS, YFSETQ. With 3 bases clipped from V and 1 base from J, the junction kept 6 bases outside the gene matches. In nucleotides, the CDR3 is TGCGCCAGCAGCTCCGTTAGACAGGGGGCCAAAAACATTCAGTACTTC. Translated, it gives CASSSVRQGAKNIQYF.

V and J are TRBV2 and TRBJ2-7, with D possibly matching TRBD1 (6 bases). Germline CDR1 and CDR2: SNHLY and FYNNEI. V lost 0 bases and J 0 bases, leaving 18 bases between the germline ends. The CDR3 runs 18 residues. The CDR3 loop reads CASSEARAGEPGSYEQYF. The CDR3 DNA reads TGTGCCAGCAGTGAAGCGCGGGCAGGGGAGCCGGGCTCCTACGAGCAGTACTTC.

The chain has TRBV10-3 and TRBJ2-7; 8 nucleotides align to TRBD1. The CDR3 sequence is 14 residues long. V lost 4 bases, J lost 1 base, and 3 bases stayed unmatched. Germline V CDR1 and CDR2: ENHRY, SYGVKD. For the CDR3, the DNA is TGTGCCATCAGTGGGGGGACAGGATCCTACGAGCAGTACTTC. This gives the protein CAISGGTGSYEQYF.